There are a few counts of the clone carrying this TCR beta chain. Only in-frame clones appear in the TCRdb table, and some are missing; sequencing was by immunoSEQ multiplex PCR. The table shows 15,000 to 20,000 clones, with 35% to 40% occurring only once. The data originate from a study of graft-versus-host responses after intestinal transplantation. Whole-study findings and limits: Recipient bone marrow held GvH clones, some seen earlier in ileum or blood.

Looked up from germline, CDR1 is SNHLY and CDR2 is FYNNEI. The V segment lost 7 bases and the J segment 3 bases; nucleotides outside the gene matches: 7. The CDR3 loop spans 14 amino acids. Responder cells that were proliferating and CFSE-low, both CD3+CD4+ and CD3+CD8+, were sorted after the reaction. This sequence was found in a human patient who was an organ donor for intestinal transplantation. Source: alloreactive CD4+ T cells from a mixed lymphocyte reaction culture, taken before transplantation. The subset denotes: CFSE-low proliferating T cells sorted from approximately six-day pre-transplant mixed lymphocyte reaction (GvH or HvG direction). V is TRBV2 and J is TRBJ1-2; TRBD1 agrees at 8 bases. For the CDR3, the DNA is TGTGCCAGCATCGGAACAGGGGGGCACTATGGCTACACCTTC. Translating it yields CASIGTGGHYGYTF.